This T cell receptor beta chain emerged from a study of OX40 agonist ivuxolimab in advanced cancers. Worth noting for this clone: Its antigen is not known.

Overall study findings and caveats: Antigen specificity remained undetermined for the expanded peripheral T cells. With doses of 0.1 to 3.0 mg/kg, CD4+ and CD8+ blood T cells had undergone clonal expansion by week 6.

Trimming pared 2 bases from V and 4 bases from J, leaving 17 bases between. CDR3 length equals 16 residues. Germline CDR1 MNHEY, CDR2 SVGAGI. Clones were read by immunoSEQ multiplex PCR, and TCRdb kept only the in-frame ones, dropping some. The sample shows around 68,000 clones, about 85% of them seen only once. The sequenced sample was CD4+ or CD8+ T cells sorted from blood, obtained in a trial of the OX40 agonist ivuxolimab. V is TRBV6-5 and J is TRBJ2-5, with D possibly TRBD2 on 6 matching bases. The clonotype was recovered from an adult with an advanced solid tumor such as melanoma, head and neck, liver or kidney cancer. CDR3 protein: CASSYTGGVGTETQYF. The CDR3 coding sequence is TGTGCCAGCAGTTACACCGGAGGGGTCGGGACAGAGACCCAGTACTTC.